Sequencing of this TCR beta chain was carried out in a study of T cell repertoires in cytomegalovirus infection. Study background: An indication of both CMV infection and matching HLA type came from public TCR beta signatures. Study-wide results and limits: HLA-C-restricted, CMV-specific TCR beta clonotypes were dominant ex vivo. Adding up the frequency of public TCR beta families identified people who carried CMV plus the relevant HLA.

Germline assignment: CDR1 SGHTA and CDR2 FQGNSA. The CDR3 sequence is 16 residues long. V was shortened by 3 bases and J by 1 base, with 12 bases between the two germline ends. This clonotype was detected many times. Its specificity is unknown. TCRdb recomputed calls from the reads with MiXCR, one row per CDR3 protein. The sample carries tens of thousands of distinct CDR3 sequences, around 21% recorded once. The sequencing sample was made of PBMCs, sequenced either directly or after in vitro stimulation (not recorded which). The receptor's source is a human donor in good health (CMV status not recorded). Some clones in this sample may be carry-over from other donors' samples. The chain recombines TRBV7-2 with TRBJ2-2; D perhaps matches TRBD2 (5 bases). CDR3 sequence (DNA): TGTGCCAGCAGCTTTCGGGGTGGCGAGAACACCGGGGAGCTGTTTTTT. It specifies CASSFRGGENTGELFF.